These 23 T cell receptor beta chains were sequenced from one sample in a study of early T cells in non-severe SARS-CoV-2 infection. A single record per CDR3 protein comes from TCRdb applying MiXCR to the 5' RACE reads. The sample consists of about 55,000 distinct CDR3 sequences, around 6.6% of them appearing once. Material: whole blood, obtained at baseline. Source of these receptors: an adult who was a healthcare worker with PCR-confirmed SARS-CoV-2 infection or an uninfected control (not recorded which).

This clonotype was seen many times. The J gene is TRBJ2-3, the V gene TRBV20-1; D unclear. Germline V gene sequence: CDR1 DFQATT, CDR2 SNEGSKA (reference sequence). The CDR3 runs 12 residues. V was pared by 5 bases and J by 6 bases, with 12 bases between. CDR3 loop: CSAPNIVDTQYF. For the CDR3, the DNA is TGCAGTGCTCCTAACATTGTTGATACGCAGTATTTT.

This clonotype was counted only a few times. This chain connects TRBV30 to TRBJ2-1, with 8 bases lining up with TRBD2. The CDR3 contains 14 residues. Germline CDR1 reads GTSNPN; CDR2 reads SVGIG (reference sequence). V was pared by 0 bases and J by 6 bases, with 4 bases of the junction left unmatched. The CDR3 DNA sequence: TGTGCCTGGAGTGTGGAAGCGGGGGCCAATGAGCAGTTCTTC. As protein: CAWSVEAGANEQFF.

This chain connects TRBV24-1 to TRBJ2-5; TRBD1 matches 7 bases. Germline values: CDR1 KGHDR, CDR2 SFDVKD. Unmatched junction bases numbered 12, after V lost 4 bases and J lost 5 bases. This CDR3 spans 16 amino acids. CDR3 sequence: CATSDHQGTAQETQYF. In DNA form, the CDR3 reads TGTGCCACCAGTGACCACCAGGGGACAGCTCAGGAGACCCAGTACTTC.

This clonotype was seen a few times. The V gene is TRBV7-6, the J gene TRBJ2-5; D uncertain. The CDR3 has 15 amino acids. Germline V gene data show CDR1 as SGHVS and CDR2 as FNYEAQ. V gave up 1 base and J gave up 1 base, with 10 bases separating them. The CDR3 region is CASSLELDGQETQYF. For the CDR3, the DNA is TGTGCCAGCAGCTTAGAACTTGACGGCCAAGAGACCCAGTACTTC.

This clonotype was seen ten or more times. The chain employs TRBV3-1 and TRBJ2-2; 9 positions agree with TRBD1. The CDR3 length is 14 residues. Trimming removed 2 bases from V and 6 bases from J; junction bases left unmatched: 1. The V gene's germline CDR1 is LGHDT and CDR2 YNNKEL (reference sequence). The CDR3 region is CASSQRQGAGELFF. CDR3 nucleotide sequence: TGTGCCAGCAGCCAACGACAGGGGGCCGGGGAGCTGTTTTTT.

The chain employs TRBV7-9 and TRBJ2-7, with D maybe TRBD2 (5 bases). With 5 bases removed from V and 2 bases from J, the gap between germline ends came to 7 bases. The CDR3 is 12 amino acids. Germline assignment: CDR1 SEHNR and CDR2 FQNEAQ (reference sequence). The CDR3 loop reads CASSQEAYEQYF. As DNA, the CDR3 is TGTGCCAGCAGCCAGGAGGCCTACGAGCAGTACTTC.

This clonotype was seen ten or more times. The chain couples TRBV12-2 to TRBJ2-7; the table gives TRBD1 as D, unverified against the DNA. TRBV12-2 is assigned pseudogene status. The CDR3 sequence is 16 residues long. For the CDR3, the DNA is TGTGCAAGTCGCTTAGACCGAGCCCGGGACAGGGGCCAGCAGTACTTC. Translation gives CASRLDRARDRGQQYF.

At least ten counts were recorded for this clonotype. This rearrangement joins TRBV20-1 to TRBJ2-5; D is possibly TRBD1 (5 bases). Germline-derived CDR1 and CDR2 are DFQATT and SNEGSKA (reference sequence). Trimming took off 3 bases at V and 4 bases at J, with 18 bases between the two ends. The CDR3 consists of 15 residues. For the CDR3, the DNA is TGCAGTGCTAGGACCCTTAACCTGGGGCGAGAGACCCAGTACTTC. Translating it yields CSARTLNLGRETQYF.

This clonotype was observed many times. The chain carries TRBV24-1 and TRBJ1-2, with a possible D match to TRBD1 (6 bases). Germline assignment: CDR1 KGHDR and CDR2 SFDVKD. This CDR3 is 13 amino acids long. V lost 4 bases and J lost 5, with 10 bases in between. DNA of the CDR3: TGTGCCACCAGTGAGGGGGCATGGTATGGCTACACCTTC. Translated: CATSEGAWYGYTF.

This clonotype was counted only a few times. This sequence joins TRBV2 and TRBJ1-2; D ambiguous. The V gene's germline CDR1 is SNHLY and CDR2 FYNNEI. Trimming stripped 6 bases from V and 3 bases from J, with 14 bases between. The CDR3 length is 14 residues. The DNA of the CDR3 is TGTGCCAGCAGCCTGGACTCATTTGACTATGGCTACACCTTC. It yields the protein CASSLDSFDYGYTF.

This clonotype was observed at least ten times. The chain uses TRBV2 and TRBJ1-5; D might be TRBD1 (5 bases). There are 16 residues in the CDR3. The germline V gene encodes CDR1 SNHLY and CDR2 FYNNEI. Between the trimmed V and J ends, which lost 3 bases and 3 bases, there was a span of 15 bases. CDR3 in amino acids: CASSEGAGTLNQPQHF. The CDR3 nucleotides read TGTGCCAGCAGTGAGGGAGCAGGGACGCTCAATCAGCCCCAGCATTTT.

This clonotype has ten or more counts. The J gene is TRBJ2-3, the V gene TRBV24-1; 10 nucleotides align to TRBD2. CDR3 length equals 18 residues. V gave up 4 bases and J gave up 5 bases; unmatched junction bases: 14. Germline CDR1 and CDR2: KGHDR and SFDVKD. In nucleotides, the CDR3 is TGTGCCACCAGTGACCCCTCTGCGCTAGCGGGGGTTGGAGATACGCAGTATTTT. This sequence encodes CATSDPSALAGVGDTQYF.

CDR3 coding DNA: TGTGCCAGCACCCCCGAGCAGACGGTTAGCACAGATACGCAGTATTTT. Its translation is CASTPEQTVSTDTQYF. The gene calls are TRBV28 and TRBJ2-3; D remains ambiguous. This CDR3 spans 16 amino acids. Germline CDR1 is MDHEN and CDR2 is SYDVKM. V was pared by 7 bases and J by 0 bases, with 17 bases between.

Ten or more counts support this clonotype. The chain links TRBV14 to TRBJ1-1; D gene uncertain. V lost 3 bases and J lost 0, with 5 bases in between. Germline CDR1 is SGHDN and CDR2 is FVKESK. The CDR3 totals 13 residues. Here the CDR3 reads CASSQVLNTEAFF. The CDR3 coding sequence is TGTGCCAGCAGCCAGGTACTGAACACTGAAGCTTTCTTT.

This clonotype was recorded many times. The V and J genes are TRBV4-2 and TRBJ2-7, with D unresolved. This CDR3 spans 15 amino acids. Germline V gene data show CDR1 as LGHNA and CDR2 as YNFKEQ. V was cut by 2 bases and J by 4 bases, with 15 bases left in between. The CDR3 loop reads CASSQSYSGIYEQYF. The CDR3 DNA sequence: TGTGCCAGCAGCCAATCCTACAGTGGGATTTACGAGCAGTACTTC.

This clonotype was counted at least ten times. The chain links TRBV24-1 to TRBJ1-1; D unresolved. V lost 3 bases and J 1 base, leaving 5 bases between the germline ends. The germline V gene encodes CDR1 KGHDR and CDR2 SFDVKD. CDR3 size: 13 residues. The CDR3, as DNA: TGTGCCACCAGTGATCGGACGAACACTGAAGCTTTCTTT. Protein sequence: CATSDRTNTEAFF.

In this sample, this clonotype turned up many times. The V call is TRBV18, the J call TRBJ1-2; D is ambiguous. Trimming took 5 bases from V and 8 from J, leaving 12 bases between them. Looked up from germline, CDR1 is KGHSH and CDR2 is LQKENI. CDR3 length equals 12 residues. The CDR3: CASSSQREGYTF. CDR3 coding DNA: TGTGCCAGCTCATCCCAAAGAGAAGGCTACACCTTC.

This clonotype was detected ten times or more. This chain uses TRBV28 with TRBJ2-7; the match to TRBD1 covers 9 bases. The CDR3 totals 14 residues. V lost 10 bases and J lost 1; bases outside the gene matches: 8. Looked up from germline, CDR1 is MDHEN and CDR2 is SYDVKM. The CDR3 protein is CAIEDRGRSYEQYF. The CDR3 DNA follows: TGTGCCATAGAGGACAGGGGTAGGTCCTACGAGCAGTACTTC.

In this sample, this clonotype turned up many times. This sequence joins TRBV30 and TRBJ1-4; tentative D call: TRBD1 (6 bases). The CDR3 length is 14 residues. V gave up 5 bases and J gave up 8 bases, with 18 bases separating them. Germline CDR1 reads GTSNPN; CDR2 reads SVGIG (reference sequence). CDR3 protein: CAWGRGGLEEKLFF. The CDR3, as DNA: TGTGCCTGGGGCCGGGGGGGGCTAGAGGAAAAACTGTTTTTT. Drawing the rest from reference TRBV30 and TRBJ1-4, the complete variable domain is SQTIHQWPATLVQPVGSPLSLECTVEGTSNPNLYWYRQAAGRGLQLLFYSVGIGQISSEVPQNLSASRPQDRQFILSSKKLLLSDSGFYLCAWGRGGLEEKLFFGSGTQLSVL.

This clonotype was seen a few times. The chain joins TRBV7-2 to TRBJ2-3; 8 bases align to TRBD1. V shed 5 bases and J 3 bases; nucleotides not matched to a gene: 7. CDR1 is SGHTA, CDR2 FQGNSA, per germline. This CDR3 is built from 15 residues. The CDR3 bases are TGTGCCAGCAGCCTGACAGGGGCGAGGACAGATACGCAGTATTTT. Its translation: CASSLTGARTDTQYF.

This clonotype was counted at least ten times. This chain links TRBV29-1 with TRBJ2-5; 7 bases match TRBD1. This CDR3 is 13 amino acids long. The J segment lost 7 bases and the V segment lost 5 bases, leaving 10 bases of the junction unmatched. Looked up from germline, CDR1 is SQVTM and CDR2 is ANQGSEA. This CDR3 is CSVSTGAGGTQYF. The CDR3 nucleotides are TGCAGCGTTTCAACTGGCGCAGGGGGGACCCAGTACTTC.

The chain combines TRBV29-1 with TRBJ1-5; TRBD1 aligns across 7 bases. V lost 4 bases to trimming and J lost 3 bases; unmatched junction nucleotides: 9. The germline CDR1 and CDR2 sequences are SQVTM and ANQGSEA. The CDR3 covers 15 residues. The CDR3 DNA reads TGCAGCGTTGGCGGCGGAGGGGGCTTCAATCAGCCCCAGCATTTT. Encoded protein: CSVGGGGGFNQPQHF.

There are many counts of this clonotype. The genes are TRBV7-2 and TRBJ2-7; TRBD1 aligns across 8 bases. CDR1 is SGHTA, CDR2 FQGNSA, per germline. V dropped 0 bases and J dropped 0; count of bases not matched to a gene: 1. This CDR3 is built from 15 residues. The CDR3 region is CASSLADRASYEQYF. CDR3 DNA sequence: TGTGCCAGCAGCTTAGCGGACAGGGCCTCCTACGAGCAGTACTTC.